Described below is a single T cell receptor (beta chain) sequence and its context. Per the study methods: Estimation of nucleated cell counts relied on the amplification of reference gene primers. Some clones are missing from TCRdb's copy, which holds only in-frame ones; the method was immunoSEQ multiplex PCR. V and J calls plus clone size are reproduced from that table; the DNA served to infer D and trimming. The sample includes more than 250,000 clones, 65% to 90% seen only once; the top ten take 5.1%. CDR1 SEHNR and CDR2 FQNEAQ come from the germline V gene (reference sequence). The V and J ends lost 5 bases and 0 bases, in that order; junction bases with no gene match: 8. CDR3 length: 17 residues. The record originates from a study of blood T cell repertoires in COVID-19. Study summary: Some COVID-19 samples were acute and others convalescent; all came from the United States, Italy and Spain. The cDNA or gDNA used as material had been derived from T cells, B-cell-depleted T cells, or PBMCs.

The sequenced sample was peripheral blood. The genes are TRBV7-9 and TRBJ2-1, with 9 nucleotides matching TRBD2. The clonotype comes from a man aged 50 or older with active or convalescent COVID-19. CDR3 nucleotide sequence: TGTGCCAGCAGCCTGGGGCTAGCGGGGAACTCCTACAATGAGCAGTTCTTC. It specifies CASSLGLAGNSYNEQFF.